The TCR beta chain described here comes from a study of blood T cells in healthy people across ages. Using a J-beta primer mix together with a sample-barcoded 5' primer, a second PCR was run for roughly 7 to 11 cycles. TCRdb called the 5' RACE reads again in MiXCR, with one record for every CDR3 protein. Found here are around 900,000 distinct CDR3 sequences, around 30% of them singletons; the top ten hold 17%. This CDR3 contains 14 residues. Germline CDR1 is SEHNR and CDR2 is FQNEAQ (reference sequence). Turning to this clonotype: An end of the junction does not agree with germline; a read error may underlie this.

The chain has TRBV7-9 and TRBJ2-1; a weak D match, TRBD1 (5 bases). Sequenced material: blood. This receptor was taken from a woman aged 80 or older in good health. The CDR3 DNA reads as TGTGTCACAATGGCAGGGTCCGAGCACGATGAGCACTTTTTC. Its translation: CVTMAGSEHDEHFF.